These 17 T cell receptor beta chains were sequenced from one sample in a study of T-cell reconstitution after alpha-beta-depleted transplantation in children. Preparation of the TCRbeta library used unique molecular identifiers. Via MiXCR, TCRdb re-called the PCR reads, giving one row per CDR3 protein. The sample records about 110,000 distinct CDR3 sequences, under 13% being singletons. The sequences come from PBMCs, collected before TCRalphabeta/CD19-depleted stem cell transplant. These receptors all stem from a boy younger than 10 with acute lymphoblastic leukemia, due to receive a stem cell transplant.

In its sample, this clonotype was seen many times. The chain recombines TRBV7-2 with TRBJ2-3, with D possibly TRBD2 on 5 matching bases. This CDR3 has 13 amino acids. In germline, CDR1 is SGHTA, CDR2 FQGNSA. The V end lost 0 bases, the J end lost 6 bases, and 7 bases lay between the germline ends. CDR3 amino acids: CASSLAGEDTQYF. In nucleotides, the CDR3 is TGTGCCAGCAGCTTAGCGGGAGAGGATACGCAGTATTTT.

The chain combines TRBV20-1 with TRBJ1-6, with D unclear. V dropped 1 base and J dropped 4 bases, with 8 bases sitting between them. Germline assignment: CDR1 DFQATT and CDR2 SNEGSKA (reference sequence). The CDR3 totals 14 residues. The CDR3 nucleotides read TGCAGTGCTAGAGTAGGAGGGTATAATTCACCCCTCCACTTT. Protein product: CSARVGGYNSPLHF.

This clonotype occurred a few times. The chain recombines TRBV6-5 with TRBJ2-7; 10 nucleotides line up with TRBD2. Trimming cost V 6 bases and J 3 bases; bases outside gene matches: 11. This CDR3 is built from 16 residues. Germline V gives CDR1 MNHEY, CDR2 SVGAGI. The CDR3 sequence is CASRGWVEREGYEQYF. The DNA for the CDR3 is TGTGCCAGCAGGGGGTGGGTAGAGCGGGAGGGCTACGAGCAGTACTTC.

The chain has TRBV13 and TRBJ2-3; 8 nucleotides agree with TRBD2. CDR3 size: 19 residues. Unmatched junction bases numbered 19, after V lost 5 bases and J lost 3 bases. Germline CDR1 is PRHDT and CDR2 is FYEKMQ (reference sequence). The CDR3 loop is CASSDSGPAGVGGTDTQYF. CDR3 nucleotides: TGTGCCAGCAGCGATAGTGGCCCAGCGGGAGTAGGAGGGACAGATACGCAGTATTTT. Full variable domain (outside the CDR3, taken from reference TRBV13 and TRBJ2-3): AAGVIQSPRHLIKEKRETATLKCYPIPRHDTVYWYQQGPGQDPQFLISFYEKMQSDKGSIPDRFSAQQFSDYHSELNMSSLELGDSALYFCASSDSGPAGVGGTDTQYFGPGTRLTVL.

The gene calls are TRBV10-3 and TRBJ2-1, with D perhaps matching TRBD1 (7 bases). Germline values: CDR1 ENHRY, CDR2 SYGVKD. CDR3 size: 16 residues. V was cut by 2 bases and J by 2 bases, with 13 bases left in between. CDR3 amino acids: CAISEQGGGAYNEQFF. CDR3 DNA sequence: TGTGCCATCAGTGAGCAAGGAGGGGGCGCCTACAATGAGCAGTTCTTC.

This chain connects TRBV7-2 to TRBJ2-7; D remains unclear. V gave up 0 bases and J gave up 0 bases, with 9 bases separating them. CDR1 is SGHTA, CDR2 FQGNSA, per germline. This CDR3 has 15 residues. CDR3 residues: CASSLAGSSSYEQYF. In DNA form, the CDR3 reads TGTGCCAGCAGCTTAGCGGGCTCTAGCTCCTACGAGCAGTACTTC. Variable domain in full (rest from reference TRBV7-2 and TRBJ2-7): GAGVSQSPSNKVTEKGKDVELRCDPISGHTALYWYRQSLGQGLEFLIYFQGNSAPDKSGLPSDRFSAERTGGSVSTLTIQRTQQEDSAVYLCASSLAGSSSYEQYFGPGTRLTVT.

Note on this clonotype: The junction and the germline gene differ at one end; a read error may be behind it. This chain joins TRBV6-1 and TRBJ2-7; tentative D call: TRBD1 (5 bases). Germline CDR1 and CDR2: MNHNS and SASEGT. The CDR3 length is 13 residues. The CDR3, as DNA: TGTGCCAGCAGTCCCTGGGGTGGGGCTGAGCAGTGCTTC. It yields the protein CASSPWGGAEQCF.

This clonotype was counted between two and nine times. V usage is TRBV4-2 and J usage is TRBJ2-1; 13 bases match TRBD2. The V gene's germline CDR1 is LGHNA and CDR2 YNFKEQ. V lost 4 bases, J lost 8 bases, and 5 bases stayed unmatched. The CDR3 has 15 residues. The CDR3 spells CASSPGLAGVDEQFF. The DNA of the CDR3 is TGTGCCAGCAGCCCAGGACTAGCGGGAGTTGATGAGCAGTTCTTC.

This clonotype has only a few counts. Here the CDR3 DNA reads TGCAGTGCTCAACAGGGAGGCACTGAAGCTTTCTTT. As protein: CSAQQGGTEAFF. The rearrangement joins TRBV20-1 to TRBJ1-1; possibly TRBD1 for D (6 bases). Trimming took off 5 bases at V and 4 bases at J, with 11 bases between the two ends. This CDR3 region has 12 residues. Germline loops: CDR1 DFQATT, CDR2 SNEGSKA (reference sequence).

This rearrangement joins TRBV6-2 or TRBV6-3 to TRBJ2-3; TRBD2 matches at 9 bases. The CDR3 sequence is 17 residues long. Germline V gene data show CDR1 as MNHEY and CDR2 as SVGEGT. V lost 5 bases to trimming and J lost 5 bases; unmatched junction nucleotides: 14. CDR3 region: CASSAPTAGGAKDTQYF. CDR3 coding DNA: TGTGCCAGCAGTGCGCCCACAGCGGGAGGTGCGAAAGATACGCAGTATTTT.

The J gene is TRBJ2-6, the V gene TRBV5-1; D might be TRBD1 (5 bases). With 3 bases removed from V and 0 bases from J, the gap between germline ends came to 13 bases. CDR3 length: 17 amino acids. Germline CDR1 and CDR2: SGHRS and YFSETQ. The CDR3 DNA follows: TGCGCCAGCAGCTCTCAGACAGTCCGCTCTGGGGCCAACGTCCTGACTTTC. This codes for CASSSQTVRSGANVLTF.

The sample holds many counts of this clonotype. This chain links TRBV20-1 with TRBJ2-1; 13 positions match TRBD2. This CDR3 contains 17 residues. Per the germline V gene, CDR1 is DFQATT and CDR2 is SNEGSKA (reference sequence). The V and J ends lost 6 bases and 3 bases, in that order; junction bases with no gene match: 11. The CDR3 sequence: CSATSTSGRRYYNEQFF. CDR3 nucleotides: TGCAGTGCCACCTCGACTAGCGGGAGGAGGTACTACAATGAGCAGTTCTTC.

In its sample, this clonotype was seen many times. CDR3: CSARDRQGYNEQFF. The CDR3 region has the DNA TGCAGTGCTAGAGATCGACAGGGGTATAATGAGCAGTTCTTC. The chain employs TRBV20-1 and TRBJ2-1; 8 bases agree with TRBD1. With 0 bases clipped from V and 7 bases from J, the junction kept 5 bases outside the gene matches. The CDR3 loop spans 14 amino acids. CDR1 and CDR2 from the germline V gene are DFQATT and SNEGSKA (reference sequence).

The chain is built from TRBV7-9 and TRBJ1-5, with 7 positions matching TRBD1. In germline, CDR1 is SEHNR, CDR2 FQNEAQ (reference sequence). CDR3 length: 17 residues. The V gene end was trimmed by 0 bases and the J gene end by 2 bases; junction bases not matched to a gene: 7. The DNA for the CDR3 is TGTGCCAGCAGCTTAGCGGGTAGGGACAGTGGCAATCAGCCCCAGCATTTT. This gives the protein CASSLAGRDSGNQPQHF.

This clonotype was recorded many times. The V and J genes are TRBV5-1 and TRBJ2-5, with 10 bases lining up with TRBD2. The CDR3 length is 17 residues. V gave up 0 bases and J gave up 5 bases; unmatched junction bases: 10. CDR1 SGHRS and CDR2 YFSETQ come from the germline V gene. The CDR3 sequence is CASSLVASGSRWETQYF. CDR3 sequence (DNA): TGCGCCAGCAGCTTGGTGGCTAGCGGGAGTAGATGGGAGACCCAGTACTTC.

The chain employs TRBV28 and TRBJ2-1; 9 bases agree with TRBD2. The germline V gene has CDR1 MDHEN and CDR2 SYDVKM. This CDR3 comprises 15 residues. The V segment lost 3 bases and the J segment 7 bases; nucleotides outside the gene matches: 7. CDR3 amino acids: CASSFEASGKNEQFF. The CDR3 DNA is TGTGCCAGCAGTTTTGAGGCTAGCGGGAAGAATGAGCAGTTCTTC. The whole variable domain, filled in from reference TRBV28 and TRBJ2-1, reads DVKVTQSSRYLVKRTGEKVFLECVQDMDHENMFWYRQDPGLGLRLIYFSYDVKMKEKGDIPEGYSVSREKKERFSLILESASTNQTSMYLCASSFEASGKNEQFFGPGTRLTVL.

The rearrangement joins TRBV5-1 to TRBJ2-5; 7 nucleotides agree with TRBD1. Germline trimming cut 4 bases from V and 9 bases from J; bases unmatched to any gene: 3. The V gene's germline CDR1 is SGHRS and CDR2 YFSETQ. The CDR3 spans 11 residues. The CDR3 DNA sequence: TGCGCCAGCAGCCTAACAGGGGCCCAGTACTTC. As protein: CASSLTGAQYF.